Listed below are T cell receptor beta chains from one sample, sequenced in a study of T cell changes during pregnancy in multiple sclerosis. Profiling relied on immunoSEQ multiplex PCR, and the TCRdb table lists in-frame clones only, not all of them. The table includes 40,000 to 60,000 clones, about 89% detected once. Sequencing was performed on CD8+ T cells from peripheral blood mononuclear cells, taken after pregnancy. These TCRs come from a female donor with multiple sclerosis, enrolled in a pregnancy study. CDR3s include the opening cysteine and the closing phenylalanine or tryptophan. Each record gives: J gene, clone size, V gene, D gene, CDR3 DNA, CDR3 protein. D genes are given only for firm matches. Size is omitted from some rows. Given values are once, few, many or a class for expanded clones.

j_gene: TRBJ1-5
abundance: NA
v_gene: TRBV27
d_gene: NA
CDR3nt: TGTGCCAGCAGTTTTCAGGGAAATAGCAATCAGCCCCAGCATTTT
CDR3aa: CASSFQGNSNQPQHF

j_gene: TRBJ2-3
abundance: NA
v_gene: TRBV7-6
d_gene: NA
CDR3nt: TGTGCCAGCAGCTTAGGAGGGGGGGCGGCAGATACGCAGTATTTT
CDR3aa: CASSLGGGAADTQYF

j_gene: TRBJ2-2
abundance: NA
v_gene: TRBV7-9
d_gene: NA
CDR3nt: TGTGCCAGCAGCCCAGAACTTTGGACAGAAAAATTCACCGGGGAGCTGTTTTTT
CDR3aa: CASSPELWTEKFTGELFF

j_gene: TRBJ2-3
abundance: NA
v_gene: TRBV10-3
d_gene: NA
CDR3nt: TGTGCCATCAGTGAGGACACCCCACCAGATACGCAGTATTTT
CDR3aa: CAISEDTPPDTQYF

j_gene: TRBJ2-1
abundance: NA
v_gene: TRBV7-3
d_gene: TRBD1
CDR3nt: TGTGCCAGCAGCTTATCCCGGGACAGGGGATATGAGCAGTTCTTC
CDR3aa: CASSLSRDRGYEQFF

j_gene: TRBJ2-1
abundance: NA
v_gene: TRBV7-2
d_gene: TRBD2
CDR3nt: TGTGCCAGCAGCCCCGGACTAGCGGGGGGCCTCAATGAGCAGTTCTTC
CDR3aa: CASSPGLAGGLNEQFF

j_gene: TRBJ2-7
abundance: NA
v_gene: TRBV4-1
d_gene: NA
CDR3nt: TGCGCCAGCAGCCGCCTACAGGGGAGGGAGCAGTACTTC
CDR3aa: CASSRLQGREQYF

j_gene: TRBJ2-5
abundance: NA
v_gene: TRBV14
d_gene: NA
CDR3nt: TGTGCCAGCAGGAAACAGGGTTGGGAGACCCAGTACTTC
CDR3aa: CASRKQGWETQYF

j_gene: TRBJ2-5
abundance: NA
v_gene: TRBV7-6
d_gene: NA
CDR3nt: TGTGCCAGCAGCTTAGACAGGGATTACTTC
CDR3aa: CASSLDRDYF

j_gene: TRBJ2-5
abundance: NA
v_gene: TRBV7-9
d_gene: NA
CDR3nt: TGTGCCAGCACCAAGCCACAGGGAAGGTGGGAGACCCAGTACTTC
CDR3aa: CASTKPQGRWETQYF

j_gene: TRBJ1-1
abundance: few
v_gene: TRBV6-1
d_gene: TRBD1
CDR3nt: TGTGCCAGCAGGGACGGACAGGGGGCCGCTGAAGCTTTCTTT
CDR3aa: CASRDGQGAAEAFF

j_gene: TRBJ1-1
abundance: NA
v_gene: TRBV15
d_gene: TRBD1
CDR3nt: TGTGCCACCAGCAGAGACCGGGACAGGGGTACTGAAGCTTTCTTT
CDR3aa: CATSRDRDRGTEAFF

j_gene: TRBJ2-3
abundance: NA
v_gene: TRBV7-9
d_gene: TRBD2
CDR3nt: TGTGCCAGCAGTCACTTCGCGGGGGGGCAAGATACGCAGTATTTT
CDR3aa: CASSHFAGGQDTQYF

j_gene: TRBJ1-2
abundance: NA
v_gene: TRBV6-1
d_gene: TRBD1
CDR3nt: TGTGCCACCGGGACAGGCGACACTAACTATGGCTACACCTTC
CDR3aa: CATGTGDTNYGYTF

j_gene: TRBJ1-6
abundance: NA
v_gene: TRBV27
d_gene: TRBD1
CDR3nt: TGTGCCAGCAGTTTAGGGGACAGGAGATATAATTCACCCCTCCACTTT
CDR3aa: CASSLGDRRYNSPLHF

j_gene: TRBJ1-2
abundance: NA
v_gene: TRBV30
d_gene: NA
CDR3nt: TGTGCCTGGAGTGTAGCAGGCTATGGCGGCTACACCTTC
CDR3aa: CAWSVAGYGGYTF

j_gene: TRBJ2-3
abundance: NA
v_gene: TRBV11-2
d_gene: TRBD2
CDR3nt: TGTGCCAGCAGCCTCACTAGCGGGGGGGGCCCTAGCACAGATACGCAGTATTTT
CDR3aa: CASSLTSGGGPSTDTQYF

j_gene: TRBJ2-1
abundance: NA
v_gene: TRBV19
d_gene: TRBD2
CDR3nt: TGTGCCACCCTGGGGCGGGGGGGCCGGAATGAGCAGTTCTTC
CDR3aa: CATLGRGGRNEQFF

j_gene: TRBJ2-1
abundance: once
v_gene: TRBV4-1
d_gene: NA
CDR3nt: TGCGCCAGCAGCCAGTCGGTAGTGCATGAGCAGTTCTTC
CDR3aa: CASSQSVVHEQFF

j_gene: TRBJ2-7
abundance: NA
v_gene: TRBV19
d_gene: TRBD2
CDR3nt: TGTGCCAGTAGTATGGGCCGGGGGGACTACGAGCAGTACTTC
CDR3aa: CASSMGRGDYEQYF

j_gene: TRBJ1-3
abundance: NA
v_gene: TRBV2
d_gene: NA
CDR3nt: TGTGCCAGCAGTGAAGCGCTTCGGGGGTACGGAAACACCATATATTTT
CDR3aa: CASSEALRGYGNTIYF

j_gene: TRBJ1-5
abundance: NA
v_gene: TRBV4-1
d_gene: NA
CDR3nt: TGCGCCAGCAGCCAAGATTTTCAGGCAGGACTGAATCAGCCCCAGCATTTT
CDR3aa: CASSQDFQAGLNQPQHF

j_gene: TRBJ1-1
abundance: NA
v_gene: TRBV2
d_gene: TRBD1
CDR3nt: TGTGCCAGCACCCTGACAGGGTACACTGAAGCTTTCTTT
CDR3aa: CASTLTGYTEAFF

j_gene: TRBJ2-3
abundance: once
v_gene: TRBV5-1
d_gene: NA
CDR3nt: TGCGCCAGCAGCTTAGAAAGCCAGGGGGGAGATACGCAGTATTTT
CDR3aa: CASSLESQGGDTQYF

j_gene: TRBJ2-7
abundance: once
v_gene: TRBV29-1
d_gene: NA
CDR3nt: TGCAGCGTTACAGGGACAACTGGCTACGAGCAGTACTTC
CDR3aa: CSVTGTTGYEQYF

j_gene: TRBJ2-3
abundance: NA
v_gene: TRBV6-4
d_gene: TRBD2
CDR3nt: TGTGCCAGCAGTACAGCGGGGGGGCCCGGAGATACGCAGTATTTT
CDR3aa: CASSTAGGPGDTQYF

j_gene: TRBJ1-2
abundance: few
v_gene: TRBV2
d_gene: TRBD1
CDR3nt: TGTGCCAGCAGGACCGGGACAGGGGTCTATGGCTACACCTTC
CDR3aa: CASRTGTGVYGYTF

j_gene: TRBJ2-1
abundance: NA
v_gene: TRBV5-1
d_gene: TRBD2
CDR3nt: TGCGCCAGCAGCATGACTAGCGGGGGGTCCAGTGAGCAGTTCTTC
CDR3aa: CASSMTSGGSSEQFF

j_gene: TRBJ2-5
abundance: NA
v_gene: TRBV5-1
d_gene: TRBD2
CDR3nt: TGCGCCAGCAGCGCGACGACTAGCGGGGGGATAGAGACCCAGTACTTC
CDR3aa: CASSATTSGGIETQYF

j_gene: TRBJ2-1
abundance: NA
v_gene: TRBV2
d_gene: NA
CDR3nt: TGTGCCAGCAGTGCCCACTACAATGAGCAGTTCTTC
CDR3aa: CASSAHYNEQFF

j_gene: TRBJ2-5
abundance: NA
v_gene: TRBV7-6
d_gene: TRBD1
CDR3nt: TGTGCCAGCAGCTTAGGGACAGGCGGCGAGACCCAGTACTTC
CDR3aa: CASSLGTGGETQYF

j_gene: TRBJ2-4
abundance: NA
v_gene: TRBV11-2
d_gene: NA
CDR3nt: TGTGCCAGCAGCCCTTCAGGGGCGGACATTCAGTACTTC
CDR3aa: CASSPSGADIQYF

j_gene: TRBJ2-3
abundance: NA
v_gene: TRBV18
d_gene: TRBD1
CDR3nt: TGTGCCAGCTCACTTTCTCCGGACAGGGGAGTGACAGATACGCAGTATTTT
CDR3aa: CASSLSPDRGVTDTQYF

j_gene: TRBJ2-7
abundance: NA
v_gene: TRBV2
d_gene: NA
CDR3nt: TGTGCCGCTACGGAGGGCGGCCGCCCCTACGAGCAGTACTTC
CDR3aa: CAATEGGRPYEQYF

j_gene: TRBJ1-6
abundance: NA
v_gene: TRBV30
d_gene: NA
CDR3nt: TGTGCCTGGATGAGTACAGAAACCTATAATTCACCCCTCCACTTT
CDR3aa: CAWMSTETYNSPLHF